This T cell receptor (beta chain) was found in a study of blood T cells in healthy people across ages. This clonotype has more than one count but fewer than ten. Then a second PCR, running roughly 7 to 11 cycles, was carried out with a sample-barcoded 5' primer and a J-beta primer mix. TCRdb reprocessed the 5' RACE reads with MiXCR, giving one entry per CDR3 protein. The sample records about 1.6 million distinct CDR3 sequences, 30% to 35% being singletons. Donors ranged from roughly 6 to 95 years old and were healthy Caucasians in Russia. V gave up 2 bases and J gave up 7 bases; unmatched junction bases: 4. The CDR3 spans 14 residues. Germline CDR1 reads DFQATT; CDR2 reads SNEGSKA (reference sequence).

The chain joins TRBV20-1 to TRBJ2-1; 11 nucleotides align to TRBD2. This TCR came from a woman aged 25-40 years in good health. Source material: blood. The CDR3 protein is CSARWASGRNEQFF. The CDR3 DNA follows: TGCAGTGCTAGATGGGCTAGCGGGAGGAATGAGCAGTTCTTC.